A selection of T cell receptor beta chains follows, all from one sample in a study of shared T cell receptors in the human thymus. The method was immunoSEQ multiplex PCR; TCRdb's version includes in-frame clones alone and lacks a portion of them. The data contain about 540,000 clones, roughly 74% of them singletons. These records were also assigned to another study, of human thymus T cells.

Sample: thymocytes. The receptors derive from a boy younger than two with a congenital heart defect. Both conserved end residues are part of each CDR3. Fields, in order: clone size, J gene, V gene, D gene, CDR3 DNA, CDR3 protein. A D gene is named only where the DNA matches it firmly. Some rows mark clone size as missing; the rest say once, few, many or name a class of expanded clone.

clone size: -; J gene: TRBJ2-1; V gene: TRBV7-3; D gene: -; CDR3 DNA: TGTGCCAGCAGCCCGGGGACACCTGAGCAGTTCTTC; CDR3 protein: CASSPGTPEQFF
clone size: -; J gene: TRBJ2-3; V gene: TRBV4-1; D gene: TRBD1; CDR3 DNA: TGCGCCAGCAGTACCCTACCACGACAGGGGGGGCCAGATACGCAGTATTTT; CDR3 protein: CASSTLPRQGGPDTQYF
clone size: -; J gene: TRBJ2-7; V gene: TRBV11-2; D gene: TRBD1; CDR3 DNA: TGTGCCAGCAGCTACCACAGGGGCTACGAGCAGTACTTC; CDR3 protein: CASSYHRGYEQYF
clone size: few; J gene: TRBJ2-6; V gene: TRBV7-9; D gene: -; CDR3 DNA: TGTGCCAGCAGTTTTCCCGGGACAAGCGGGGCCAACGTCCTGACTTTC; CDR3 protein: CASSFPGTSGANVLTF
clone size: -; J gene: TRBJ1-2; V gene: TRBV16; D gene: -; CDR3 DNA: TGTGCCAGCAGCCAATCTGGCCGGGTAGATGGCTACACCTTC; CDR3 protein: CASSQSGRVDGYTF
clone size: -; J gene: TRBJ2-1; V gene: TRBV9; D gene: -; CDR3 DNA: TGTGCCAGCAGCGTAGGTTGGACAGTTAGCCCTTACAATGAGCAGTTCTTC; CDR3 protein: CASSVGWTVSPYNEQFF
clone size: few; J gene: TRBJ1-1; V gene: TRBV13; D gene: -; CDR3 DNA: TGTGCCAGCAGCCCGCGGGGCGGAGGAACTGAAGCTTTCTTT; CDR3 protein: CASSPRGGGTEAFF
clone size: -; J gene: TRBJ2-7; V gene: TRBV4-3; D gene: -; CDR3 DNA: TGCGCCAGCAGCCAAGCGCAGGGTGCCCCCCCCTACGAGCAGTACTTC; CDR3 protein: CASSQAQGAPPYEQYF
clone size: -; J gene: TRBJ2-1; V gene: TRBV18; D gene: -; CDR3 DNA: TGTGCCAGCTCACCAGTTCTAGTAGAGGAATACAATGAGCAGTTCTTC; CDR3 protein: CASSPVLVEEYNEQFF
clone size: -; J gene: TRBJ2-5; V gene: TRBV7-6; D gene: TRBD2; CDR3 DNA: TGTGCCAGCAGCCCCTGGGAGGGTCCAGAGACCCAGTACTTC; CDR3 protein: CASSPWEGPETQYF
clone size: -; J gene: TRBJ2-7; V gene: TRBV29-1; D gene: TRBD2; CDR3 DNA: TGCAGCGCCGACTTAGCGGGAGTAACCTACGAGCAGTACTTC; CDR3 protein: CSADLAGVTYEQYF
clone size: -; J gene: TRBJ2-5; V gene: TRBV27; D gene: TRBD2; CDR3 DNA: TGTGCCAGCAGACTGCGGGAGGACTTAGGGACCCAGTACTTC; CDR3 protein: CASRLREDLGTQYF
clone size: few; J gene: TRBJ2-3; V gene: TRBV28; D gene: TRBD2; CDR3 DNA: TGTGCCAGCAGTCGTTTGTGGGAGGGCATCTCAGATACGCAGTATTTT; CDR3 protein: CASSRLWEGISDTQYF
clone size: once; J gene: TRBJ1-3; V gene: TRBV27; D gene: -; CDR3 DNA: TGTGCCAGCGCCCCGTCGGGCTCTGGAAACACCATATATTTT; CDR3 protein: CASAPSGSGNTIYF
clone size: few; J gene: TRBJ2-3; V gene: TRBV6-4; D gene: -; CDR3 DNA: TGTGCCAGCAGTAATCGGACCCTCGCGGGAGATACGCAGTATTTT; CDR3 protein: CASSNRTLAGDTQYF
clone size: -; J gene: TRBJ1-3; V gene: TRBV6-5; D gene: -; CDR3 DNA: TGTGCCAGTAAGGGTTGGACTTCTGGAAACACCATATATTTT; CDR3 protein: CASKGWTSGNTIYF
clone size: once; J gene: TRBJ2-7; V gene: TRBV6-5; D gene: TRBD2; CDR3 DNA: TGTGCCAGCAGCCGGGGGGGGCAGTACTTC; CDR3 protein: CASSRGGQYF
clone size: -; J gene: TRBJ2-7; V gene: TRBV7-9; D gene: TRBD1; CDR3 DNA: TGTGCCTCCGGGACAGGGGGCCCGGAGCAGTACTTC; CDR3 protein: CASGTGGPEQYF
clone size: -; J gene: TRBJ2-5; V gene: TRBV6-6; D gene: TRBD2; CDR3 DNA: TGTGCCAGCAGTCGTCGACTAGCGACACAAGAGACCCAGTACTTC; CDR3 protein: CASSRRLATQETQYF
clone size: -; J gene: TRBJ2-7; V gene: TRBV13; D gene: -; CDR3 DNA: TGTGCCAGCAGCTTAGGTCTCCCTCCTAGCCGATTCTACGAGCAGTACTTC; CDR3 protein: CASSLGLPPSRFYEQYF
clone size: -; J gene: TRBJ1-1; V gene: TRBV5-1; D gene: TRBD1; CDR3 DNA: TGCGCCAGCAGCGTACGGACAGGGGTTGGGACTGAAGCTTTCTTT; CDR3 protein: CASSVRTGVGTEAFF
clone size: -; J gene: TRBJ2-3; V gene: TRBV11-2; D gene: -; CDR3 DNA: TGTGCCAGCAGACGAACAGAAATGACCACAGATACGCAGTATTTT; CDR3 protein: CASRRTEMTTDTQYF
clone size: -; J gene: TRBJ2-7; V gene: TRBV2; D gene: TRBD1; CDR3 DNA: TGTGCCAGCAGCCCCTTAACCAGGACAGGGGACTACGAGCAGTACTTC; CDR3 protein: CASSPLTRTGDYEQYF
clone size: few; J gene: TRBJ2-1; V gene: TRBV20-1; D gene: -; CDR3 DNA: TGCAGTGCTAGAGATCCCAGTGAGCAGTTCTTC; CDR3 protein: CSARDPSEQFF
clone size: -; J gene: TRBJ1-2; V gene: TRBV7-9; D gene: TRBD1; CDR3 DNA: TGTGCCAGCAGCTTCTCCGACAGGGGGGCGAACTATGGCTACACCTTC; CDR3 protein: CASSFSDRGANYGYTF
clone size: -; J gene: TRBJ2-2; V gene: TRBV5-1; D gene: TRBD2; CDR3 DNA: TGCGCCAGCAGCGGTGGACTAGCGGGAGGGTACAACACCGGGGAGCTGTTTTTT; CDR3 protein: CASSGGLAGGYNTGELFF
clone size: -; J gene: TRBJ1-1; V gene: TRBV18; D gene: TRBD1; CDR3 DNA: TGTGCCAGCTCACTGACAGGGGGCCGGACTGAAGCTTTCTTT; CDR3 protein: CASSLTGGRTEAFF
clone size: -; J gene: TRBJ1-4; V gene: TRBV27; D gene: -; CDR3 DNA: TGTGCCAGCAGTTTACAGCAGGGTGGGGATGAAAAACTGTTTTTT; CDR3 protein: CASSLQQGGDEKLFF
clone size: -; J gene: TRBJ2-5; V gene: TRBV5-4; D gene: TRBD2; CDR3 DNA: TGTGCCAGCAGCCCACTAGCGGGATTCCAAGAGACCCAGTACTTC; CDR3 protein: CASSPLAGFQETQYF
clone size: -; J gene: TRBJ2-5; V gene: TRBV7-2; D gene: TRBD2; CDR3 DNA: TGTGCCAGCAGCCCCCGTGGCGGGGGAAACCAAGAGACCCAGTACTTC; CDR3 protein: CASSPRGGGNQETQYF
clone size: -; J gene: TRBJ2-7; V gene: TRBV27; D gene: -; CDR3 DNA: TGTGCCAGCAGTTTAAGGCAGGGGAAACTTTCCGAGCAGTACTTC; CDR3 protein: CASSLRQGKLSEQYF
clone size: -; J gene: TRBJ2-5; V gene: TRBV30; D gene: -; CDR3 DNA: TGTGCCTGGAGAACCCGTCCCGGGATACAAGAGACCCAGTACTTC; CDR3 protein: CAWRTRPGIQETQYF
clone size: -; J gene: TRBJ1-5; V gene: TRBV5-6; D gene: TRBD1; CDR3 DNA: TGTGCCAGCAGCTCATCAGGGGCAGGGGGCCTTTATAGCAATCAGCCCCAGCATTTT; CDR3 protein: CASSSSGAGGLYSNQPQHF
clone size: -; J gene: TRBJ1-2; V gene: TRBV4-1; D gene: TRBD1; CDR3 DNA: TGCGCCAGCAGCCATCCCGGACAGGGCCTCTATGGCTACACCTTC; CDR3 protein: CASSHPGQGLYGYTF
clone size: -; J gene: TRBJ2-7; V gene: TRBV10-2; D gene: -; CDR3 DNA: TGCGCCAGCAGTGAGCCCGATCAAGGACTTTACCCCTACGAGCAGTACTTC; CDR3 protein: CASSEPDQGLYPYEQYF
clone size: once; J gene: TRBJ2-3; V gene: TRBV18; D gene: TRBD1; CDR3 DNA: TGTGCCAGCTCACCAGTTGAGACAGGGGGGTATTTT; CDR3 protein: CASSPVETGGYF
clone size: -; J gene: TRBJ2-1; V gene: TRBV19; D gene: TRBD2; CDR3 DNA: TGTGCCAGTAGTCCCGGGACTAGCACCTACAATGAGCAGTTCTTC; CDR3 protein: CASSPGTSTYNEQFF
clone size: -; J gene: TRBJ2-5; V gene: TRBV27; D gene: -; CDR3 DNA: TGTGCCAGCAGGCTAAATGGGGCTACCCAAGAGACCCAGTACTTC; CDR3 protein: CASRLNGATQETQYF
clone size: few; J gene: TRBJ2-1; V gene: TRBV27; D gene: TRBD2; CDR3 DNA: TGTGCCAGCAGTTTAGGGGGACTAGCGGACCCAGAGGCCTACAATGAGCAGTTCTTC; CDR3 protein: CASSLGGLADPEAYNEQFF
clone size: -; J gene: TRBJ1-2; V gene: TRBV7-9; D gene: TRBD1; CDR3 DNA: TGTGCCAGCAGCCTGCGACAGGGGGCGATTGCCTATGGCTACACCTTC; CDR3 protein: CASSLRQGAIAYGYTF
clone size: -; J gene: TRBJ1-5; V gene: TRBV19; D gene: TRBD1; CDR3 DNA: TGTGCCAGTAGGGCCGGGACAGGGGGCCCTATCAATCAGCCCCAGCATTTT; CDR3 protein: CASRAGTGGPINQPQHF
clone size: once; J gene: TRBJ1-2; V gene: TRBV28; D gene: -; CDR3 DNA: TGTGCCAGCAGTTTGGCGGGGGGCGGCCCCTACTATGGCTACACCTTC; CDR3 protein: CASSLAGGGPYYGYTF
clone size: -; J gene: TRBJ2-1; V gene: TRBV20-1; D gene: -; CDR3 DNA: TGCAGTGACACAGGGACGGGGGAGCAGTTCTTC; CDR3 protein: CSDTGTGEQFF
clone size: -; J gene: TRBJ2-7; V gene: TRBV6-1; D gene: TRBD2; CDR3 DNA: TGTGCCAGCAGTGAAAGGGGACTAGCGGGAGGGGCCCACTACGAGCAGTACTTC; CDR3 protein: CASSERGLAGGAHYEQYF
clone size: once; J gene: TRBJ1-1; V gene: TRBV27; D gene: TRBD1; CDR3 DNA: TGTGCCAGCAGAACTCGGACAGGGATGAACACTGAAGCTTTCTTT; CDR3 protein: CASRTRTGMNTEAFF
clone size: -; J gene: TRBJ1-3; V gene: TRBV7-6; D gene: -; CDR3 DNA: TGTGCCAGCAGTTATTACGGCGCAGGGGTGACGGGAAACACCATATATTTT; CDR3 protein: CASSYYGAGVTGNTIYF
clone size: -; J gene: TRBJ2-5; V gene: TRBV19; D gene: -; CDR3 DNA: TGTGCCAGTAGCCTACAGTCCCAAGAGACCCAGTACTTC; CDR3 protein: CASSLQSQETQYF
clone size: -; J gene: TRBJ2-5; V gene: TRBV25-1; D gene: TRBD2; CDR3 DNA: TGTGCCAGCGGTAGCGGGTGGGGGCAAGAGACCCAGTACTTC; CDR3 protein: CASGSGWGQETQYF
clone size: -; J gene: TRBJ1-1; V gene: TRBV7-9; D gene: -; CDR3 DNA: TGTGCCAGCAGCGTACACTCGGGGACTGAAGCTTTCTTT; CDR3 protein: CASSVHSGTEAFF
clone size: -; J gene: TRBJ2-2; V gene: TRBV28; D gene: TRBD2; CDR3 DNA: TGTGCCAGCAGCCCTAGCGGGAGAATGAACACCGGGGAGCTGTTTTTT; CDR3 protein: CASSPSGRMNTGELFF
clone size: -; J gene: TRBJ2-7; V gene: TRBV7-3; D gene: TRBD2; CDR3 DNA: TGTGCCAGCAGCACCGTGGGACTAGCGGGAGTAAACGAGCAGTACTTC; CDR3 protein: CASSTVGLAGVNEQYF
clone size: -; J gene: TRBJ2-5; V gene: TRBV4-3; D gene: TRBD2; CDR3 DNA: TGCGCCAGCAGCCAAGCACTAGCGGGACATGAGACCCAGTACTTC; CDR3 protein: CASSQALAGHETQYF
clone size: -; J gene: TRBJ2-7; V gene: TRBV15; D gene: -; CDR3 DNA: TGTGCCACCAGCAGAGATTACCCCCTGCGGAGCTCCTACGAGCAGTACTTC; CDR3 protein: CATSRDYPLRSSYEQYF
clone size: -; J gene: TRBJ2-5; V gene: TRBV29-1; D gene: TRBD1; CDR3 DNA: TGCAGCGTTGACACGACCGGACAGGGAGGAGGGACCCAGTACTTC; CDR3 protein: CSVDTTGQGGGTQYF
clone size: -; J gene: TRBJ2-7; V gene: TRBV19; D gene: -; CDR3 DNA: TGTGCCAGTAGTATAGGGGGCAGCGACTACGAGCAGTACTTC; CDR3 protein: CASSIGGSDYEQYF
clone size: -; J gene: TRBJ1-1; V gene: TRBV7-9; D gene: TRBD1; CDR3 DNA: TGTGCCAGCAGCTTAGTTGGGGACAGGGACACTGAAGCTTTCTTT; CDR3 protein: CASSLVGDRDTEAFF
clone size: -; J gene: TRBJ1-2; V gene: TRBV7-9; D gene: -; CDR3 DNA: TGTGCCAGCAGCTTAACGGGAGGCTATGGCTACACCTTC; CDR3 protein: CASSLTGGYGYTF